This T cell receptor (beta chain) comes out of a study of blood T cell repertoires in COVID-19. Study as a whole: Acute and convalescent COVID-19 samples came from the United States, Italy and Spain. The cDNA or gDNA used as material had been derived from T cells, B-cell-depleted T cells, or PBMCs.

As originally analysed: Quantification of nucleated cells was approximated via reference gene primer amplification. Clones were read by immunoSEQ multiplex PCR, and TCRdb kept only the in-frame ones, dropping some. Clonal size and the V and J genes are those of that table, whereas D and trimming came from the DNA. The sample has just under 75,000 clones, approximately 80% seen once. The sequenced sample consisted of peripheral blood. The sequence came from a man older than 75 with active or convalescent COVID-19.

The chain's CDR3 is CSASDGGETQYF. The CDR3 DNA follows: TGCAGTGCTAGTGACGGAGGCGAGACCCAGTACTTC. The V and J genes are TRBV20-1 and TRBJ2-5; a weak D match, TRBD2 (5 bases). Trimming left V 3 bases short and J 5 bases short, with 10 bases between. This CDR3 contains 12 residues. Looked up from germline, CDR1 is DFQATT and CDR2 is SNEGSKA (reference sequence).